The 28 T cell receptor beta chains below all came from one sample that was sequenced in a study of cytomegalovirus exposure and HLA in healthy donors (dated by TCRdb to 2016 to 2017). Library generation was performed with the immunoSEQ multiplex PCR assay. TCRdb carries this immuneACCESS record with in-frame sequences only. Its versions omit some clonotypes, under half of them owing to an unresolved V gene in the studies checked, with the rest unexplained. This sample comprises 200,000 to 300,000 clones, roughly 91% of them detected only once. The ten biggest clones cover around 3.3% of the sample. Material: PBMCs. The source of these receptors is a woman aged 30 to 39 in good health and CMV-seronegative.

The CDR3 here is CAISEIQGGQETQYF. The CDR3 nucleotides are TGTGCCATCAGTGAGATACAGGGGGGCCAAGAGACCCAGTACTTC. V and J are TRBV10-3 and TRBJ2-5, with 8 bases fitting TRBD1. The CDR3 loop spans 15 amino acids. CDR1 is ENHRY and CDR2 is SYGVKD in the germline V gene. J gave up 1 base and V 2 bases, and 3 bases lay outside the gene matches.

CDR3 DNA: TGTGCCAGCAGCCCCTTAGACAGGGCGCCACACCAAGAGACCCAGTACTTC. This translates into CASSPLDRAPHQETQYF. The chain links TRBV7-9 to TRBJ2-5; TRBD1 aligns across 7 bases. The CDR3 runs to 17 residues. V trimming: 5 bases; J trimming: 0 bases; junction bases outside the gene matches: 12. Germline CDR1 and CDR2: SEHNR and FQNEAQ (reference sequence).

The gene calls are TRBV5-1 and TRBJ2-1, with 11 bases aligning to TRBD2. The germline V gene has CDR1 SGHRS and CDR2 YFSETQ. The CDR3 covers 14 residues. V was pared by 3 bases and J by 7 bases, with 3 bases of the junction left unmatched. CDR3 sequence (DNA): TGCGCCAGCAGCTCAGGGACTAGCGGTAATGAGCAGTTCTTC. It codes for CASSSGTSGNEQFF.

The table lists this clone with a few counts. This chain connects TRBV2 to TRBJ2-7; D unresolved. Trimming took 8 bases from V and 0 from J, leaving 17 bases between them. Germline CDR1 reads SNHLY; CDR2 reads FYNNEI. The CDR3 spans 15 residues. CDR3 DNA sequence: TGTGCCAGCGGTGGACGGTCGACGAGCTCCTACGAGCAGTACTTC. This encodes CASGGRSTSSYEQYF.

The rearrangement joins TRBV5-1 to TRBJ2-1; 15 bases line up with TRBD2. Germline V lookup: CDR1 SGHRS, CDR2 YFSETQ. There are 17 residues in the CDR3. V lost 0 bases, J lost 10 bases, and 8 bases stayed unmatched. The CDR3 DNA follows: TGCGCCAGCAGCTTGGCCACTTCCGGACTAGCGGGAGGGGAGCAGTTCTTC. As protein: CASSLATSGLAGGEQFF.

The CDR3 sequence: CASGTTGVFHEQYF. The CDR3 region has the DNA TGTGCCAGCGGAACGACAGGGGTTTTCCACGAGCAGTACTTC. The chain couples TRBV5-6 to TRBJ2-7; 8 bases are a match to TRBD1. The CDR3 extends over 14 amino acids. With 7 bases clipped from V and 5 bases from J, the junction kept 11 bases outside the gene matches. CDR1 is SGHDT, CDR2 YYEEEE, per germline.

The sample holds one count of this clone. V is TRBV28 and J is TRBJ1-4; D remains ambiguous. Trimming left V 5 bases short and J 8 bases short, with 15 bases between. Germline CDR1 reads MDHEN; CDR2 reads SYDVKM. The CDR3 has 14 residues. The CDR3 DNA follows: TGTGCCAGCAGTCCTCGGGAAGGAGACGAAAAACTGTTTTTT. Translating it yields CASSPREGDEKLFF.

The CDR3 here is CASSVGPDSYNQPQHF. The CDR3 DNA reads TGTGCCAGCAGCGTTGGGCCCGATTCCTACAATCAGCCCCAGCATTTT. The rearrangement links TRBV9 to TRBJ1-5; D unclear. The V and J ends lost 2 bases and 3 bases respectively, with 15 bases between them. Germline V lookup: CDR1 SGDLS, CDR2 YYNGEE. This CDR3 contains 16 residues.

The chain uses TRBV5-1 and TRBJ1-2, with TRBD1 matching 7 bases. The CDR3 sequence is 14 residues long. Per the germline V gene, CDR1 is SGHRS and CDR2 is YFSETQ. Unmatched junction bases numbered 7, after V lost 0 bases and J lost 8 bases. Here the CDR3 DNA reads TGCGCCAGCAGCTTGGGCGACAGGGTGGGCGGCTACACCTTC. It codes for CASSLGDRVGGYTF.

This chain uses TRBV6-6 with TRBJ2-3; TRBD2 agrees at 7 bases. V dropped 5 bases and J dropped 8; count of bases not matched to a gene: 4. CDR1 and CDR2 from the germline V gene are MNHNY and SVGAGI (reference sequence). CDR3 length: 12 amino acids. CDR3 region: CASSLPGGTQYF. CDR3 DNA: TGTGCCAGCAGTCTTCCGGGGGGTACGCAGTATTTT.

The CDR3 bases are TGCGCCAGCAGTCCGGGAGTATCAGGCAATGAGCAGTTCTTC. This sequence encodes CASSPGVSGNEQFF. The chain is built from TRBV5-1 and TRBJ2-1; perhaps TRBD2 as D (6 bases). The CDR3 loop spans 14 amino acids. CDR1 is SGHRS, CDR2 YFSETQ, per germline. Trimming removed 5 bases from V and 6 bases from J, with 15 bases in between.

V is TRBV10-2 and J is TRBJ2-7; 10 nucleotides align to TRBD2. J gave up 4 bases and V 10 bases, and 7 bases lay outside the gene matches. The CDR3 contains 13 residues. Germline lookup yields CDR1 WSHSY and CDR2 SAAADI. This CDR3 is CATQTSGTYEQYF. DNA of the CDR3: TGCGCCACCCAAACTAGCGGGACTTACGAGCAGTACTTC.

The CDR3 region is CASSFTGNPEAFF. In DNA, the CDR3 is TGCGCCAGCAGCTTCACAGGGAATCCTGAAGCTTTCTTT. The gene calls are TRBV5-1 and TRBJ1-1; TRBD1 might be the D (6 bases). The germline CDR1 and CDR2 sequences are SGHRS and YFSETQ. The CDR3 totals 13 residues. V lost 2 bases and J 6 bases, leaving 11 bases between the germline ends.

The chain is built from TRBV6-1 and TRBJ2-3; no reliable D call. This CDR3 is 13 amino acids long. V shed 4 bases and J shed 5 bases, with 10 bases lying between them. Germline V CDR1 and CDR2: MNHNS, SASEGT. This CDR3 is CASSGVWVDTQYF. CDR3 nucleotides: TGTGCCAGCAGTGGGGTTTGGGTAGATACGCAGTATTTT.

The chain carries TRBV4-2 and TRBJ2-7, with D perhaps matching TRBD2 (6 bases). The CDR3 runs 17 residues. Trimming cost V 4 bases and J 4 bases, with 23 bases left between them. Germline CDR1 LGHNA, CDR2 YNFKEQ. Written as DNA, the CDR3 is TGTGCCAGCAGCCGAGAAAGCGCGACTAGTAGCCCTTACGAGCAGTACTTC. Translated: CASSRESATSSPYEQYF.

The chain carries TRBV29-1 and TRBJ2-7; 12 bases agree with TRBD2. The germline gives CDR1 SQVTM, CDR2 ANQGSEA. CDR3 length equals 16 residues. The V segment lost 1 base and the J segment 3 bases; nucleotides outside the gene matches: 7. The CDR3 nucleotides are TGCAGCGTTGAAGGGCTAGCGGGAGGGAACTACTACGAGCAGTACTTC. It yields the protein CSVEGLAGGNYYEQYF.

The chain carries TRBV28 and TRBJ1-3; the D gene is possibly TRBD1 (6 bases). The CDR3 covers 18 residues. Per the germline V gene, CDR1 is MDHEN and CDR2 is SYDVKM. V lost 6 bases and J lost 0, with 21 bases in between. The CDR3, as DNA: TGTGCCAGCAGGCTATCCCCGCGAACAGGGAGCTCTGGAAACACCATATATTTT. Translated, it gives CASRLSPRTGSSGNTIYF.

The gene calls are TRBV5-1 and TRBJ2-2; D unresolved. Germline V gene data show CDR1 as SGHRS and CDR2 as YFSETQ. Trimming removed 0 bases from V and 1 base from J, with 7 bases in between. The CDR3 has 15 amino acids. As DNA, the CDR3 is TGCGCCAGCAGCTTGGAATACGGGAACACCGGGGAGCTGTTTTTT. Its translation is CASSLEYGNTGELFF.

The chain links TRBV6-6 to TRBJ2-1; possibly TRBD1 or TRBD2 for D (5 bases each). This CDR3 comprises 12 residues. Looked up from germline, CDR1 is MNHNY and CDR2 is SVGAGI (reference sequence). V was pared by 2 bases and J by 6 bases, with 5 bases between. In DNA, the CDR3 is TGTGCCAGCAGTTACGGGGGCAATGAGCAGTTCTTC. Its protein is CASSYGGNEQFF.

The chain recombines TRBV14 with TRBJ2-1; no definite D call. Germline CDR1 is SGHDN and CDR2 is FVKESK. The CDR3 sequence is 12 residues long. With 4 bases removed from V and 10 bases from J, the gap between germline ends came to 11 bases. CDR3 nucleotide sequence: TGTGCCAGCAGCCCCAATTTCGACGAGCAGTTCTTC. Amino acid sequence: CASSPNFDEQFF.

The chain employs TRBV18 and TRBJ2-7, with 10 bases matching TRBD2. The germline V gene has CDR1 KGHSH and CDR2 LQKENI. J lost 2 bases, V lost 3 bases, and 7 bases had no gene match. The CDR3 consists of 16 residues. This chain's CDR3 is CASSPTTSGTTYEQYF. The DNA for the CDR3 is TGTGCCAGCTCACCTACCACTAGCGGGACGACCTACGAGCAGTACTTC. Combining the CDR3 with reference TRBV18 and TRBJ2-7 gives the whole variable domain NAGVMQNPRHLVRRRGQEARLRCSPMKGHSHVYWYRQLPEEGLKFMVYLQKENIIDESGMPKERFSAEFPKEGPSILRIQQVVRGDSAAYFCASSPTTSGTTYEQYFGPGTRLTVT.

This sequence joins TRBV5-4 and TRBJ2-7; either TRBD1 or TRBD2 may fit D (6 bases each). Germline V gene lookup returns CDR1 SGHNT and CDR2 YYREEE (reference sequence). The CDR3 consists of 13 residues. The ends were cut back, 4 bases at V and 6 bases at J, with 14 bases in the middle. Here the CDR3 DNA reads TGTGCCAGCAGCGCAGGTTGGGGGGCCGAGCAGTACTTC. Amino acid sequence: CASSAGWGAEQYF.

This clone was picked up one time. The chain recombines TRBV9 with TRBJ1-5, with D possibly TRBD1 on 5 matching bases. The V end was cut by 0 bases, the J end by 6 bases, with 10 bases between. The germline V gene has CDR1 SGDLS and CDR2 YYNGEE. This CDR3 has 14 residues. The CDR3 sequence is CASSVGLGAQPQHF. The CDR3 bases are TGTGCCAGCAGCGTAGGATTAGGGGCTCAGCCCCAGCATTTT.

The gene calls are TRBV27 and TRBJ2-5; D is perhaps TRBD1 or TRBD2 (7 bases each). Trimming pared 7 bases from V and 5 bases from J, leaving 20 bases between. This CDR3 has 15 amino acids. Looked up from germline, CDR1 is MNHEY and CDR2 is SMNVEV (reference sequence). CDR3 amino acids: CASTKVARGGETQYF. In nucleotides, the CDR3 is TGTGCCAGCACCAAAGTGGCCAGGGGGGGGGAGACCCAGTACTTC.

V and J are TRBV6-1 and TRBJ1-5; 10 bases map to TRBD1. The V gene end was trimmed by 6 bases and the J gene end by 5 bases; junction bases not matched to a gene: 4. Per germline, CDR1 MNHNS and CDR2 SASEGT. CDR3 length: 14 residues. This CDR3 is CASSAGTGDQPQHF. The CDR3 DNA sequence: TGTGCCAGCAGCGCCGGGACAGGGGATCAGCCCCAGCATTTT.

This chain links TRBV4-3 with TRBJ2-5; D gene uncertain. V gave up 0 bases and J gave up 2 bases, with 10 bases separating them. The CDR3 sequence is 15 residues long. Germline lookup yields CDR1 LGHNA and CDR2 YSLEER. DNA of the CDR3: TGCGCCAGCAGCCAAGATGTCCGGTTTCAAGAGACCCAGTACTTC. This gives the protein CASSQDVRFQETQYF.

The rearrangement links TRBV25-1 to TRBJ2-7; 12 nucleotides align to TRBD2. Looked up from germline, CDR1 is MGHDK and CDR2 is SYGVNS. The V gene end was trimmed by 5 bases and the J gene end by 5 bases; junction bases not matched to a gene: 10. There are 16 residues in the CDR3. This CDR3 reads CASSSSRLAGEDEQYF. CDR3 nucleotides: TGTGCCAGCAGTTCCTCGAGACTAGCGGGAGAAGACGAGCAGTACTTC.

This chain joins TRBV28 and TRBJ2-3; 8 bases agree with TRBD1. Trimming took 2 bases from V and 0 from J; bases not matched to a gene: 13. This CDR3 is 19 amino acids long. Germline lookup yields CDR1 MDHEN and CDR2 SYDVKM. CDR3 sequence (DNA): TGTGCCAGCAGTTTACGCACCCCAAGGACAGGGTCGAGCACAGATACGCAGTATTTT. Its translation is CASSLRTPRTGSSTDTQYF.